The 9 T cell receptor beta chains presented below share a single source sample, sequenced in a study of shared clonotypes between healthy human individuals. Here immunoSEQ multiplex PCR was the method, and the copy in TCRdb shows in-frame clones only, minus some. The sample lists about 1.1 million clones; approximately 80% were seen once. Sequenced: memory CD4+ T cells from PBMCs. Stated subset: CD45RA-negative fraction. All receptors come from a man aged 18 to 30 in good health. Some clones in this sample may be carry-over from other donors' samples.

The chain combines TRBV5-1 with TRBJ2-2, with a weak D call TRBD1 (7 bases). From germline, CDR1 is SGHRS and CDR2 YFSETQ. The CDR3 is made up of 16 amino acids. Trimming left V 0 bases short and J 4 bases short, with 13 bases between. In DNA, the CDR3 is TGCGCCAGCAGCTTGGAAGTCAGGGGGGCCACCGGGGAGCTGTTTTTT. This translates into CASSLEVRGATGELFF.

V is TRBV19 and J is TRBJ2-7; 7 nucleotides line up with TRBD1. Trimming cost V 2 bases and J 2 bases; bases outside gene matches: 6. The germline V gene encodes CDR1 LNHDA and CDR2 SQIVND (reference sequence). The CDR3 covers 15 residues. The CDR3 spells CASSISGQRAYEQYF. The CDR3 DNA sequence: TGTGCCAGTAGTATATCGGGACAGAGAGCCTACGAGCAGTACTTC.

The V and J genes are TRBV9 and TRBJ1-3; D possibly corresponds to TRBD1 (5 bases). The CDR3 runs 15 residues. V was cut by 5 bases and J by 0 bases, with 12 bases left in between. CDR1 is SGDLS and CDR2 is YYNGEE in the germline V gene. The CDR3 DNA reads TGTGCCAGCAGTAAAACAGGTATCTCTGGAAACACCATATATTTT. Translation gives CASSKTGISGNTIYF.

As for this clone: This could be a read error, since a much larger clone is one nucleotide away. V gene TRBV19 combines with J gene TRBJ2-1; D may be TRBD1 (5 bases). The CDR3 is 13 residues long. Germline CDR1 is LNHDA and CDR2 is SQIVND (reference sequence). Deletions cut 0 bases from V and 5 bases from J, with 5 bases between. The CDR3 sequence: CASSIDRDNEQFF. The CDR3, as DNA: TGTGCCAGTAGTATAGACAGGGACAATGAGCAGTTCTTC. Combining the CDR3 with reference TRBV19 and TRBJ2-1 gives the whole variable domain DGGITQSPKYLFRKEGQNVTLSCEQNLNHDAMYWYRQDPGQGLRLIYYSQIVNDFQKGDIAEGYSVSREKKESFPLTVTSAQKNPTAFYLCASSIDRDNEQFFGPGTRLTVL.

V usage is TRBV7-2 and J usage is TRBJ1-2; the D gene is possibly TRBD1 (5 bases). From germline, CDR1 is SGHTA and CDR2 FQGNSA. V was clipped by 5 bases and J by 9 bases, with 22 bases between them. The CDR3 consists of 15 residues. CDR3: CASSPRGTSYASYTF. The CDR3 region has the DNA TGTGCCAGCAGCCCGCGCGGGACGAGCTATGCAAGCTACACCTTC.

The chain couples TRBV5-5 to TRBJ1-3; D is undetermined. The CDR3 runs to 15 residues. Germline values: CDR1 SGHKS, CDR2 YYEKEE (reference sequence). Trimming pared 1 base from V and 4 bases from J, leaving 12 bases between. CDR3 DNA sequence: TGTGCCAGCAGCTTGTCGCTCACGAGGGGAAACACCATATATTTT. It translates to CASSLSLTRGNTIYF.

This chain uses TRBV28 with TRBJ2-7, with 9 bases fitting TRBD2. The V gene end was trimmed by 6 bases and the J gene end by 5 bases; junction bases not matched to a gene: 8. Looked up from germline, CDR1 is MDHEN and CDR2 is SYDVKM. This CDR3 is 14 amino acids long. The CDR3 DNA reads TGTGCCAGCAGGATAGCGGGAGACATCCACGAGCAGTACTTC. As protein: CASRIAGDIHEQYF.

This rearrangement joins TRBV19 to TRBJ2-5; 12 bases agree with TRBD1. The germline V gene encodes CDR1 LNHDA and CDR2 SQIVND (reference sequence). The CDR3 is 17 amino acids. J was trimmed by 5 bases and V by 3 bases; bases with no gene match: 10. CDR3 sequence: CASSINKGTGGRETQYF. In DNA, the CDR3 is TGTGCCAGTAGTATTAATAAGGGGACAGGGGGCAGGGAGACCCAGTACTTC.

This clone was recorded only once. The chain combines TRBV6-6 with TRBJ2-5; possibly TRBD2 for D (6 bases). This CDR3 is 13 amino acids long. The V and J ends lost 7 bases and 5 bases respectively, with 14 bases between them. CDR1 and CDR2 from the germline V gene are MNHNY and SVGAGI (reference sequence). The CDR3 DNA is TGTGCCAGCACCCTACCAGGAGGGGAGACCCAGTACTTC. The encoded protein is CASTLPGGETQYF.